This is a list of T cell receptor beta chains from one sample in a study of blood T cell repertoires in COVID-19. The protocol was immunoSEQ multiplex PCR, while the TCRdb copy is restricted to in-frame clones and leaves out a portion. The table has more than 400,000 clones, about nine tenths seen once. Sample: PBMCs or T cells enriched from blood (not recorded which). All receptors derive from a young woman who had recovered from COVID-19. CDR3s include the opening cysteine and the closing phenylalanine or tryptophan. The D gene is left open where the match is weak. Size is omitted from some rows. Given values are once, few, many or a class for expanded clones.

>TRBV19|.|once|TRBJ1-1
TGTGCCAGTAGTATAGCAGGACAACCGGAGGCTTTCTTT
CASSIAGQPEAFF
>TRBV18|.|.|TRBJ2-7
TGTGCCAGCTCACCAAACCCCACAGAGATCTACGAGCAGTACTTC
CASSPNPTEIYEQYF
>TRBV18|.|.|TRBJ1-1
TGTGCCAGCTCACCCAAGCGGGGGAACACTGAAGCTTTCTTT
CASSPKRGNTEAFF
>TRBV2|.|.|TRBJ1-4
TGTGCCAGCAGGCCCCCAGGGAGGGGTGAAAAACTGTTTTTT
CASRPPGRGEKLFF
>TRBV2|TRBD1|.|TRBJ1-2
TGTGCCAGCAGTGAAAGCGGGACAGGGGGATATGGCTACACCTTC
CASSESGTGGYGYTF
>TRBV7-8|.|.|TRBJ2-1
TGTGCCAGCAGCTTCGGGCGGCCAGGGGAAATCGATGAGCAGTTCTTC
CASSFGRPGEIDEQFF
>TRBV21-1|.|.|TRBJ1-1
TGTGCCAGCAGCCCCCATAGAGGGATTGACACTGAAGCTTTCTTT
CASSPHRGIDTEAFF
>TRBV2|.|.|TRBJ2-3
TGTGCCAGCACCAACCCGGTGGGGACAAGTGACCCAGATACGCAGTATTTT
CASTNPVGTSDPDTQYF
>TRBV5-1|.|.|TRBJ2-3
TGCGCCAGCAGCCCAAACACAGATACGCAGTATTTT
CASSPNTDTQYF
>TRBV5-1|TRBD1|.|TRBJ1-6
TGCGCCAGCAGCCTCGGACAGGGGGCAAATTCACCCCTCCACTTT
CASSLGQGANSPLHF
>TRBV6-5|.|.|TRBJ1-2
TGTGCCAGCAGTTACTCGTCTTTCGGGGACTATGGCTACACCTTC
CASSYSSFGDYGYTF
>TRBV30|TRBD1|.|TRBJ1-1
TGTGCCTGGGCGGGACAGATGAACACTGAAGCTTTCTTT
CAWAGQMNTEAFF
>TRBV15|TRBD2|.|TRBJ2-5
TGTGCCACCAGCACCGCGGGAGGGGTGGGAGAGACCCAGTACTTC
CATSTAGGVGETQYF
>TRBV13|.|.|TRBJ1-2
TGTGCCAGCAGCCTCAGGCTGGGGCTTGGCTACACCTTC
CASSLRLGLGYTF
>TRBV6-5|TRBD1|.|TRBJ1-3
TGTGCCAGCAGACGGGGACAGGTCTCTGGAAACACCATATATTTT
CASRRGQVSGNTIYF
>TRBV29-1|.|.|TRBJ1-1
TGCAGCGGGTTAGGTAGGGAGCCTGAAGCTTTCTTT
CSGLGREPEAFF
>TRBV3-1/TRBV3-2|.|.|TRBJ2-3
TGTGCCAGCAGCCAAGATATAGATACGCAGTATTTT
CASSQDIDTQYF
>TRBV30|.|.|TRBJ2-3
TGTGCCTGGAGTGTACGGACTGCAGGCACAGATACGCAGTATTTT
CAWSVRTAGTDTQYF
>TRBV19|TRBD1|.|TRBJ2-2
TGTGCCAGTGGCCGGGGCAGGACAGGGGCCGGGGAGCTGTTTTTT
CASGRGRTGAGELFF
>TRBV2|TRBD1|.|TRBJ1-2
TGTGCCAGCAGTCCCGACCGACAGGGGTATGGCTACACCTTC
CASSPDRQGYGYTF
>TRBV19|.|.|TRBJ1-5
TGTGCCAGTAGTTTCCGGGGGCAGCCCCAGCATTTT
CASSFRGQPQHF
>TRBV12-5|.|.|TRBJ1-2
TGTGCTAGTGGTTTGTGGCCCCCAGGGTCATCTTTCTATGGCTACACCTTC
CASGLWPPGSSFYGYTF
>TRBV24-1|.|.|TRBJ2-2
TGTGCCACGGTAGGGCCCAGGGATAACACCGGGGAGCTGTTTTTT
CATVGPRDNTGELFF
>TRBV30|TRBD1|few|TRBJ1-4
TGTGCCTGCCGGGACAGGAGGGCTTTCGAGGAAAAACTGTTTTTT
CACRDRRAFEEKLFF
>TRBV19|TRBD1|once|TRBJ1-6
TGTGCCAGTAGTTCGACAGGGGGCAATTCACCCCTCCACTTT
CASSSTGGNSPLHF
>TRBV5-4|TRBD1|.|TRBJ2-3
TGTGCCAGCAGACGTCAGGGGGCGACAGATACGCAGTATTTT
CASRRQGATDTQYF
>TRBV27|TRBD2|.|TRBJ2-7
TGTGCCAGCAGACCAGCGGGGGGCCCTTCCTACGAGCAGTACTTC
CASRPAGGPSYEQYF
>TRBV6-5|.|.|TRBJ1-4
TGTGCCAGCCAGGGGCTATGGGATGAAAAACTGTTTTTT
CASQGLWDEKLFF
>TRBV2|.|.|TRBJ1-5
TGTGCCAGCAAGCCTAGCAATCAGCCCCAGCATTTT
CASKPSNQPQHF
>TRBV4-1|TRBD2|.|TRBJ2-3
TGCGCCAGCAGCCACCTGACCCGGCTAGCGGGTCGCACAGATACGCAGTATTTT
CASSHLTRLAGRTDTQYF
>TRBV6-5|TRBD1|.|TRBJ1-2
TGTGCCAGCAAGGGGGGACAGGGATATGGCTACACCTTC
CASKGGQGYGYTF
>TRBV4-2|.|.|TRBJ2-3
TGTGCCAGCAGCCAAGACAGCCCCTCGGGGACAGATACGCAGTATTTT
CASSQDSPSGTDTQYF
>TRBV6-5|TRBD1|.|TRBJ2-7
TGTGCCAGCAGTAGGGACAGGGGCTACGAGCAGTACTTC
CASSRDRGYEQYF
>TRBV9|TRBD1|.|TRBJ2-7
TGTGCCAGCAGCGCAACCGGGACAGGGTCCTACGAGCAGTACTTC
CASSATGTGSYEQYF
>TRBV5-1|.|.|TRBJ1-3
TGCGCCAGCACCTCTGGGGCCTCTGGAAACACCATATATTTT
CASTSGASGNTIYF
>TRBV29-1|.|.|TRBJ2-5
TGCAGCGTGAGCGAAACCCAGTACTTC
CSVSETQYF
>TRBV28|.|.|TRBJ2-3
TGTGCCAGCAGCCCCAAGGCCCGGGATGCGTATTTT
CASSPKARDAYF
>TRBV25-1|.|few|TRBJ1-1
TGTGCCAGCAGAAGACAGGAGGAAGCTTTCTTT
CASRRQEEAFF
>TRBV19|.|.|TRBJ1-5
TGTGCCAGTAGTAATTGGCGCCCCGGGGAGGATCAGCCCCAGCATTTT
CASSNWRPGEDQPQHF
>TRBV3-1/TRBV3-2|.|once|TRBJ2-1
TGTGCCAGCAGCAACTACGGTAATGAGCAGTTCTTC
CASSNYGNEQFF
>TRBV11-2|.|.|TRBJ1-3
TGTGCCAGCAGCCCCCCCGGGGGATCCTCTGGAAACACCATATATTTT
CASSPPGGSSGNTIYF
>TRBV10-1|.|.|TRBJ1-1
TGCGCCAGCAGTACTACCCCGGACAGATTGAACACTGAAGCTTTCTTT
CASSTTPDRLNTEAFF
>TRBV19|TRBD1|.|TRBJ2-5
TGTGCCAGTAGTATAGCACAGGGGGCAGAGACCCAGTACTTC
CASSIAQGAETQYF
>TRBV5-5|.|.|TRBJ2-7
TGTGCCAGCAGCTTGGCCGGGAGCGGAGGAGTACGATCCACCTACGAGCAGTACTTC
CASSLAGSGGVRSTYEQYF
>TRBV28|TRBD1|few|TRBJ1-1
TGTGCCAGCAGTTTTGATCAGGGGGCTTTCATTAACACTGAAGCTTTCTTT
CASSFDQGAFINTEAFF
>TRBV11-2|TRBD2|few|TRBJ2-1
TGTGCCAGCAGCCGGACTAGCGGGGGGTACAATGAGCAGTTCTTC
CASSRTSGGYNEQFF
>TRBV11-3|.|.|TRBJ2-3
TGTGCCAGCAGCTTAGGGGCCCTTAGCACAGATACGCAGTATTTT
CASSLGALSTDTQYF
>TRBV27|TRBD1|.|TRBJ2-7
TGTGCCAGCAGTCCAGACAGGGGTAGAGCCTCCAACACCTACGAGCAGTACTTC
CASSPDRGRASNTYEQYF
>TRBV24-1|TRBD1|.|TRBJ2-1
TGTGCCACCAGTGATTTGGACGGGACAGACAATGAGCAGTTCTTC
CATSDLDGTDNEQFF
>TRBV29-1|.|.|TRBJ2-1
TGCAGCGTTGGGGCGGGGACGGAGGAGCTTTTCAATGAGCAGTTCTTC
CSVGAGTEELFNEQFF